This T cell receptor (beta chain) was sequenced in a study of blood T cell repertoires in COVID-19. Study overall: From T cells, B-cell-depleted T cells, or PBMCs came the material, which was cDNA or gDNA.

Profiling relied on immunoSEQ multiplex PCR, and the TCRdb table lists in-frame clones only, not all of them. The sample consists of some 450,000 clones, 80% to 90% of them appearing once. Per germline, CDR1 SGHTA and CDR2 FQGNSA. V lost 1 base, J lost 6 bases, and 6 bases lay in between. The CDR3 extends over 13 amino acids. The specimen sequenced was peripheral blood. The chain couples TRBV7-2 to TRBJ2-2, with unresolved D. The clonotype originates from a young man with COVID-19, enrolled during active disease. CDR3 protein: CASSLGWPGELFF. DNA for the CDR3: TGTGCCAGCAGCTTAGGATGGCCCGGGGAGCTGTTTTTT.